The entry below describes one TCR beta chain. Its target is unknown. Processed graft tissue released its intraepithelial and lamina propria lymphocytes. This sample stems from a study of graft-versus-host responses after intestinal transplantation. Study overall: Tacrolimus plus steroids were given to all recipients for roughly 3 years, preceded by anti-thymocyte globulin induction. General study findings and limits: GvH clone levels peaked in circulation, and this peak was associated with early post-transplant HvG declines. Researchers found GvH clones in recipient marrow, and some showed up first in ileum or blood. Individuals who had graft-donor T cell macrochimerism had allografts that showed high graft-versus-host to host-versus-graft clonal ratios.

The CDR3 loop spans 15 amino acids. Trimming removed 6 bases from V and 0 bases from J, with 14 bases in between. Per germline, CDR1 MDHEN and CDR2 SYDVKM. This table comes from immunoSEQ multiplex PCR, and its TCRdb copy is limited to in-frame clones, with some not included. Among 37,000 or so clones listed, about nine tenths were seen once. The starting material was ileum tissue, obtained approximately 210 days after intestinal transplant. This receptor was taken from a human patient who received an intestinal transplant, so some T cells may come from the graft donor. This rearrangement joins TRBV28 to TRBJ1-1; the D is unclear. The CDR3 sequence is CASREIGRVNTEAFF. In DNA form, the CDR3 reads TGTGCCAGCAGGGAAATAGGACGGGTGAACACTGAAGCTTTCTTT.